Sequencing of this T cell receptor beta chain was carried out in a study of vaccination effects on CD4 cells after COVID-19. General study points: In healthy vaccinees, only 1 of 255 vaccine-induced clones cross-reacted with common cold coronaviruses.

Assay: immunoSEQ multiplex PCR; the TCRdb copy retains only in-frame clones and omits some. The sample has some 17,000 clones, 55% to 75% seen once. Expansion of antigen-specific CD4+ T cells with viral peptide pools was carried out by the ViraFEST assay before sequencing. Subsequent to a culture period of approximately 11 days, CD4+ T cells were isolated. Two-dose BNT162b2 or mRNA-1273 vaccination was given to participants. Researchers reported culturing two million PBMC in each well, adding approximately 10 IU/ml IL-2 and around 10 ug/ml peptides. On both days 3 and 7, half of the culture medium was replaced with IL-2 medium. Trimming took 6 bases from V and 3 from J, leaving 16 bases between them. CDR1 and CDR2 (germline): LNHDA, SQIVND (reference sequence). This CDR3 comprises 15 residues. To note about this clone: Its antigen is currently unknown.

The chain joins TRBV19 to TRBJ2-3; D is undetermined. The sequences come from CD4+ T cells from PBMCs cultured with SARS-CoV-2 spike peptides, collected after COVID-19 vaccination. The receptor was derived from a human donor who received a COVID-19 vaccine. The CDR3 protein is CASRPSVGPTDTQYF. In DNA form, the CDR3 reads TGTGCCAGTAGACCCTCGGTAGGGCCAACAGATACGCAGTATTTT.